This TCR beta chain was sequenced during a study of shared T cell receptors in the human thymus. Generated by immunoSEQ multiplex PCR, the TCRdb table keeps only in-frame clones and is missing some. The sample has 500,000 to 750,000 clones; roughly 90% are singletons. Germline loops: CDR1 SGHAT, CDR2 FQNNGV. V was clipped by 0 bases and J by 4 bases, with 9 bases between them. The CDR3 is 14 residues long. Another study also made use of these data, one on human thymus T cells. From that study: Thymus tissue for the work was resected from patients undergoing corrective heart surgery. V and J genes seemed to be used with bias in thymic and blood repertoires.

V gene TRBV11-2 combines with J gene TRBJ1-1; D not resolved. Sequences were obtained from thymocytes. This clonotype was obtained from a boy younger than two with a congenital heart defect. The CDR3 protein is CASSLDGEPTEAFF. In nucleotides, the CDR3 is TGTGCCAGCAGCTTAGACGGGGAGCCCACTGAAGCTTTCTTT. Based on the CDR3 plus reference TRBV11-2 and TRBJ1-1, the full variable domain is EAGVAQSPRYKIIEKRQSVAFWCNPISGHATLYWYQQILGQGPKLLIQFQNNGVVDDSQLPKDRFSAERLKGVDSTLKIQPAKLEDSAVYLCASSLDGEPTEAFFGQGTRLTVV.